This TCR beta chain appears in the sequencing data of a study of blood T cell repertoires in COVID-19. The overall study: Both acute and convalescent COVID-19 samples were obtained from the United States, Italy and Spain. T cells, B-cell-depleted T cells, or PBMCs provided the cDNA or gDNA that served as material.

Germline V lookup: CDR1 SGDLS, CDR2 YYNGEE. The CDR3 totals 13 residues. Deletions cut 0 bases from V and 10 bases from J, with 13 bases between. Original data processing: The authors estimated nucleated cell counts from reference gene primer amplification. Assay used: immunoSEQ multiplex PCR; TCRdb lists only in-frame clones, some missing. The V and J calls and clone size were taken over from that table, and D and trimming were inferred from the DNA. Of about 210,000 clones in the sample, just over 90% were seen once. The chain uses TRBV9 and TRBJ1-2; D may be TRBD1 (5 bases). This clonotype originated in a man aged 30-40 years with acute or convalescent COVID-19. Material for sequencing was peripheral blood. CDR3 sequence reads: CASSVVSGSNYTF. The CDR3 DNA is TGTGCCAGCAGCGTAGTTTCAGGGTCTAACTACACCTTC.